A single sample gave rise to the 28 T cell receptor beta chains below, sequenced in a study of cytomegalovirus exposure and HLA in healthy donors. The PCR was carried out with 60 Vbeta primers and 13 Jbeta primers. Assay used: immunoSEQ multiplex PCR; TCRdb lists only in-frame clones, some missing. This sample yields 200,000 to 250,000 clones, of which more than 75% are seen a single time; about 1.2% belongs to the top ten. The sequencing input was PBMCs. The source is a human donor in good health.

CDR3 in amino acids: CASTELAGRSTDTQYF. The CDR3 bases are TGTGCCAGCACCGAACTAGCGGGCCGTAGCACAGATACGCAGTATTTT. V is TRBV7-3 and J is TRBJ2-3, with 9 nucleotides matching TRBD2. The CDR3 contains 16 residues. V was pared by 7 bases and J by 0 bases, with 8 bases of the junction left unmatched. The germline V gene encodes CDR1 SGHTA and CDR2 FQGTGA. The complete variable domain, with remaining parts taken from reference TRBV7-3 and TRBJ2-3, reads GAGVSQTPSNKVTEKGKYVELRCDPISGHTALYWYRQSLGQGPEFLIYFQGTGAADDSGLPNDRFFAVRPEGSVSTLKIQRTERGDSAVYLCASTELAGRSTDTQYFGPGTRLTVL.

The chain recombines TRBV7-9 with TRBJ2-7; 7 nucleotides match TRBD1. Germline V gives CDR1 SEHNR, CDR2 FQNEAQ (reference sequence). The V gene end was trimmed by 5 bases and the J gene end by 2 bases; junction bases not matched to a gene: 6. The CDR3 runs 14 residues. CDR3 sequence reads: CASSPRTGPYEQYF. CDR3 in DNA: TGTGCCAGCAGCCCGCGGACAGGACCCTACGAGCAGTACTTC.

This clone was counted a few times. The chain combines TRBV7-9 with TRBJ2-7, with TRBD1 matching 7 bases. Per the germline V gene, CDR1 is SEHNR and CDR2 is FQNEAQ (reference sequence). This CDR3 contains 13 residues. V lost 4 bases to trimming and J lost 3 bases; unmatched junction nucleotides: 3. CDR3 in DNA: TGTGCCAGCAGCTCCCGGGACAGCTACGAGCAGTACTTC. This codes for CASSSRDSYEQYF.

The rearrangement uses TRBV7-9 and TRBJ1-1; perhaps TRBD1 as D (5 bases). Trimming left V 2 bases short and J 4 bases short, with 14 bases between. Germline loops: CDR1 SEHNR, CDR2 FQNEAQ (reference sequence). This CDR3 has 15 amino acids. DNA of the CDR3: TGTGCCAGCAGCTTATGGGAGGGGAGGGGCACTGAAGCTTTCTTT. Protein product: CASSLWEGRGTEAFF.

The chain is built from TRBV4-3 and TRBJ2-7, with D possibly matching TRBD2 (7 bases). The germline CDR1 and CDR2 sequences are LGHNA and YSLEER. Trimming removed 1 base at V and 3 bases at J, with 10 bases between. The CDR3 spans 14 residues. The CDR3 sequence is CASSQVGGLYEQYF. For the CDR3, the DNA is TGCGCCAGCAGCCAAGTGGGGGGGCTCTACGAGCAGTACTTC.

This clone was found once. This sequence joins TRBV28 and TRBJ1-2; possible D gene TRBD1, 6 bases. CDR1 and CDR2 from the germline V gene are MDHEN and SYDVKM. This CDR3 region has 12 residues. Deletions cut 10 bases from V and 8 bases from J, with 17 bases between. The CDR3 loop is CATTTGSGGYTF. Written as DNA, the CDR3 is TGTGCCACCACGACAGGTTCGGGGGGCTACACCTTC.

There are a few counts of this clone. The chain has TRBV28 and TRBJ2-1; a possible D gene is TRBD2 (5 bases). Germline V gives CDR1 MDHEN, CDR2 SYDVKM. This CDR3 contains 15 residues. The germline V and J ends were trimmed by 5 bases and 0 bases, with 11 bases remaining between them. The CDR3 is CASSHLEGSYNEQFF. CDR3 coding DNA: TGTGCCAGCAGTCACCTTGAGGGCTCCTACAATGAGCAGTTCTTC.

As for this clone: In the same sample, other DNA sequences code for this CDR3. The chain joins TRBV5-4 to TRBJ1-3; D unclear. This CDR3 region has 15 residues. Germline CDR1 reads SGHNT; CDR2 reads YYREEE (reference sequence). Trimming cost V 4 bases and J 0 bases, with 11 bases left between them. CDR3 coding DNA: TGTGCCAGCAGCGGTGACCCGGGCTCTGGAAACACCATATATTTT. This codes for CASSGDPGSGNTIYF.

The rearrangement links TRBV27 to TRBJ2-2, with a tentative D call TRBD2 (5 bases). The V and J ends lost 3 bases and 4 bases respectively, with 9 bases between them. This CDR3 is 14 amino acids long. The germline CDR1 and CDR2 sequences are MNHEY and SMNVEV (reference sequence). CDR3 bases: TGTGCCAGCAGTTTTCGGACTTTCACCGGGGAGCTGTTTTTT. Protein: CASSFRTFTGELFF.

This chain uses TRBV19 with TRBJ2-5, with D unresolved. V was pared by 4 bases and J by 0 bases, with 6 bases between. Germline V lookup: CDR1 LNHDA, CDR2 SQIVND (reference sequence). The CDR3 consists of 13 residues. CDR3 sequence: CASSNQYQETQYF. The CDR3 DNA is TGTGCCAGTAGTAACCAGTACCAAGAGACCCAGTACTTC.

This chain uses TRBV19 with TRBJ2-7, with 14 bases lining up with TRBD2. CDR1 LNHDA and CDR2 SQIVND come from the germline V gene (reference sequence). With 1 base clipped from V and 2 bases from J, the junction kept 7 bases outside the gene matches. This CDR3 contains 18 residues. The CDR3 nucleotides read TGTGCCAGTAGTATAGTCCCCGGGACTAGCGGGAGCACCTACGAGCAGTACTTC. Translated, it gives CASSIVPGTSGSTYEQYF.

CDR3 nucleotide sequence: TGTGCCAGTAGTTTCTCACTTGCGGATGAGCAGTTCTTC. Translated: CASSFSLADEQFF. V gene TRBV19 combines with J gene TRBJ2-1; no clear D. V lost 5 bases, J lost 8 bases, and 13 bases lay in between. Germline lookup yields CDR1 LNHDA and CDR2 SQIVND (reference sequence). CDR3 length equals 13 residues.

On this clone itself: The junction differs from germline at one of its ends, possibly a read error. The rearrangement uses TRBV7-9 and TRBJ2-7, with D maybe TRBD2 (5 bases). The CDR3 sequence is 13 residues long. Germline V gene data show CDR1 as SEHNR and CDR2 as FQNEAQ (reference sequence). The CDR3 bases are TGTTCCAGCAGCTTAGCTGGGAGTCACGAGCAGTACTTC. This codes for CSSSLAGSHEQYF.

For this clone: The germline gene is not matched at one end of the junction; a read error may be the cause. The chain recombines TRBV7-7 with TRBJ2-3, with 9 bases identical to TRBD2. Germline V gives CDR1 SSHAT, CDR2 FNYEAQ (reference sequence). This CDR3 comprises 15 residues. CDR3 sequence: CASSVGTSFGDTQYF. In nucleotides, the CDR3 is TGTGCTAGCAGCGTCGGGACTAGCTTCGGAGATACGCAGTATTTT.

This clone was seen just once. The chain has TRBV4-1 and TRBJ1-2; D unresolved. V shed 3 bases and J shed 6 bases, with 11 bases lying between them. The CDR3 runs to 13 residues. Per the germline V gene, CDR1 is MGHRA and CDR2 is YSYEKL. The DNA for the CDR3 is TGCGCCAGCAGCCACGGGGTAGGAGATGGCTACACCTTC. It encodes CASSHGVGDGYTF.

This rearrangement joins TRBV27 to TRBJ1-3, with TRBD1 identical over 11 bases. Germline assignment: CDR1 MNHEY and CDR2 SMNVEV (reference sequence). V lost 5 bases, J lost 2 bases, and 2 bases stayed unmatched. CDR3 length equals 15 residues. CDR3 DNA sequence: TGTGCCAGCAGTCCGGGACAGGGGGCTGGAAACACCATATATTTT. This sequence encodes CASSPGQGAGNTIYF.

The gene calls are TRBV5-4 and TRBJ1-1; D gene uncertain. V lost 3 bases, J lost 2 bases, and 14 bases lay in between. Germline V gene sequence: CDR1 SGHNT, CDR2 YYREEE (reference sequence). There are 15 residues in the CDR3. CDR3 residues: CASSSPKDTNTEAFF. As DNA, the CDR3 is TGTGCCAGCAGCTCCCCTAAAGACACTAACACTGAAGCTTTCTTT.

V gene TRBV6-6 combines with J gene TRBJ2-1; weak D call: TRBD2 (5 bases). This CDR3 is built from 15 residues. Trimming cost V 0 bases and J 7 bases, with 13 bases left between them. CDR1 is MNHNY and CDR2 is SVGAGI in the germline V gene (reference sequence). Here the CDR3 DNA reads TGTGCCAGCAGTTACTCGAAGAGGGAACCGAATGAGCAGTTCTTC. Protein product: CASSYSKREPNEQFF.

The chain recombines TRBV7-2 with TRBJ1-3; TRBD1 matches at 7 bases. This CDR3 comprises 15 residues. Germline values: CDR1 SGHTA, CDR2 FQGNSA. V gave up 5 bases and J gave up 1 base; unmatched junction bases: 5. The CDR3, as DNA: TGTGCCAGCAGCCAAAACAGGGGATCTGGAAACACCATATATTTT. This gives the protein CASSQNRGSGNTIYF. Drawing the rest from reference TRBV7-2 and TRBJ1-3, the complete variable domain is GAGVSQSPSNKVTEKGKDVELRCDPISGHTALYWYRQSLGQGLEFLIYFQGNSAPDKSGLPSDRFSAERTGGSVSTLTIQRTQQEDSAVYLCASSQNRGSGNTIYFGEGSWLTVV.

The chain links TRBV13 to TRBJ2-7; TRBD2 matches at 12 bases. This CDR3 has 15 amino acids. The J segment lost 7 bases and the V segment lost 4 bases, leaving 8 bases of the junction unmatched. CDR1 and CDR2 from the germline V gene are PRHDT and FYEKMQ (reference sequence). The CDR3 here is CASSSSGRAFREQYF. DNA of the CDR3: TGTGCCAGCAGCTCTAGCGGGAGGGCCTTTCGAGAGCAGTACTTC.

This chain connects TRBV10-3 to TRBJ1-2, with TRBD1 as a possible D gene (5 bases). Germline-derived CDR1 and CDR2 are ENHRY and SYGVKD. The CDR3 extends over 10 amino acids. Trimming stripped 6 bases from V and 7 bases from J, with 6 bases between. This CDR3 reads CAIRTAGYTF. The CDR3 DNA sequence: TGTGCCATCAGGACAGCTGGCTACACCTTC.

In its sample, this clone was seen once. CDR3 nucleotides: TGTGCCAGCAGTGTGGGACTAGCGGGAATAAATGAGCAGTTCTTC. This gives the protein CASSVGLAGINEQFF. The rearrangement joins TRBV2 to TRBJ2-1, with TRBD2 identical over 13 bases. The CDR3 consists of 15 residues. Looked up from germline, CDR1 is SNHLY and CDR2 is FYNNEI. J gave up 7 bases and V 4 bases, and 4 bases lay outside the gene matches. The whole variable domain, remainder taken from reference TRBV2 and TRBJ2-1, is EPEVTQTPSHQVTQMGQEVILRCVPISNHLYFYWYRQILGQKVEFLVSFYNNEISEKSEIFDDQFSVERPDGSNFTLKIRSTKLEDSAMYFCASSVGLAGINEQFFGPGTRLTVL.

The V call is TRBV11-2, the J call TRBJ2-7; D gene ambiguous. CDR1 is SGHAT and CDR2 is FQNNGV in the germline V gene. This CDR3 has 11 residues. Trimming removed 3 bases from V and 4 bases from J, with 4 bases in between. The CDR3 sequence is CASSFQYEQYF. The CDR3 DNA is TGTGCCAGCAGCTTCCAATACGAGCAGTACTTC.

The CDR3 bases are TGCAGCGTTGACGGCGGTAGTGGAGATACGCAGTATTTT. Translated, it gives CSVDGGSGDTQYF. The gene calls are TRBV29-1 and TRBJ2-3; D unresolved. The length of the CDR3 is 13 residues. Trimming took off 3 bases at V and 5 bases at J, with 12 bases between the two ends. From germline, CDR1 is SQVTM and CDR2 ANQGSEA.

The rearrangement joins TRBV29-1 to TRBJ2-3, with a weak D call TRBD2 (5 bases). This CDR3 spans 12 amino acids. V was clipped by 8 bases and J by 3 bases, with 12 bases between them. Germline V gene data show CDR1 as SQVTM and CDR2 as ANQGSEA. The CDR3, as DNA: TGCAGCCTAGACTATGGAACAGATACGCAGTATTTT. Residues: CSLDYGTDTQYF.

The gene calls are TRBV7-3 and TRBJ2-1, with TRBD1 matching over 9 bases. CDR1 is SGHTA and CDR2 is FQGTGA in the germline V gene. The CDR3 runs to 16 residues. The trim removed 5 bases at V and 8 bases at J, leaving 13 bases unmatched. CDR3 sequence reads: CASSRDTGQGFDEQFF. The CDR3 nucleotides read TGTGCCAGCAGCCGCGATACCGGACAGGGGTTCGATGAGCAGTTCTTC. Supplemented by reference TRBV7-3 and TRBJ2-1, the full variable domain reads GAGVSQTPSNKVTEKGKYVELRCDPISGHTALYWYRQSLGQGPEFLIYFQGTGAADDSGLPNDRFFAVRPEGSVSTLKIQRTERGDSAVYLCASSRDTGQGFDEQFFGPGTRLTVL.

V usage is TRBV28 and J usage is TRBJ1-5; a possible D gene is TRBD1 (5 bases). Looked up from germline, CDR1 is MDHEN and CDR2 is SYDVKM. The CDR3 is 14 residues long. V was pared by 10 bases and J by 8 bases, with 21 bases between. The CDR3 nucleotides read TGTGCCACCTCAGTATGGGGGAGGCACGAGCCCCAGCATTTT. This translates into CATSVWGRHEPQHF. Drawing the rest from reference TRBV28 and TRBJ1-5, the complete variable domain is DVKVTQSSRYLVKRTGEKVFLECVQDMDHENMFWYRQDPGLGLRLIYFSYDVKMKEKGDIPEGYSVSREKKERFSLILESASTNQTSMYLCATSVWGRHEPQHFGDGTRLSIL.

The chain is built from TRBV7-9 and TRBJ2-3; 10 nucleotides match TRBD2. Losses at the gene ends were 1 base for V and 3 bases for J; bases not matched to a gene: 4. Germline V gene sequence: CDR1 SEHNR, CDR2 FQNEAQ (reference sequence). This CDR3 comprises 16 residues. CDR3 loop: CASSLVASGRTDTQYF. The CDR3, as DNA: TGTGCCAGCAGCTTAGTAGCTAGCGGGAGAACAGATACGCAGTATTTT.